This T cell receptor (beta chain) is from a study of T cells of healthy individuals. CDR1 and CDR2 (germline): SQVTM, ANQGSEA. The CDR3 runs to 12 residues. As regards this clonotype: Just one base apart from a much larger clone, this may be a read error.

TCRdb itself ran the 5' RACE reads through MiXCR, one entry per CDR3 protein. The repertoire holds about 96,000 distinct CDR3 sequences, with roughly 18% as singletons. This clonotype was sampled from a human donor in good health. This sequence joins TRBV29-1 and TRBJ1-1; a weak D match, TRBD1 (6 bases). CDR3 region: CGVDTGFPEAFF. The CDR3 DNA follows: TGCGGCGTCGACACAGGGTTTCCTGAAGCTTTCTTT.